These 18 T cell receptor beta chains were sequenced from one sample in a study of OX40 agonist ivuxolimab in advanced cancers. TCRdb's copy holds only in-frame clones and misses some; the assay was immunoSEQ multiplex PCR. The sample yields 50,000 to 65,000 clones, 85% to 90% seen once. The starting material was CD4+ or CD8+ T cells sorted from blood, obtained in a trial of the OX40 agonist ivuxolimab. The receptors were gathered from an adult with an advanced solid tumor such as melanoma, head and neck, liver or kidney cancer.

The chain uses TRBV5-1 and TRBJ1-1; D remains unclear. The V end was cut by 0 bases, the J end by 3 bases, with 12 bases between. From germline, CDR1 is SGHRS and CDR2 YFSETQ. The CDR3 covers 15 residues. CDR3: CASSLGVSWDTEAFF. The CDR3 region has the DNA TGCGCCAGCAGCTTGGGGGTCTCCTGGGACACTGAAGCTTTCTTT. Combining the CDR3 with reference TRBV5-1 and TRBJ1-1 gives the whole variable domain KAGVTQTPRYLIKTRGQQVTLSCSPISGHRSVSWYQQTPGQGLQFLFEYFSETQRNKGNFPGRFSGRQFSNSRSEMNVSTLELGDSALYLCASSLGVSWDTEAFFGQGTRLTVV.

The chain recombines TRBV6-1 with TRBJ2-5; no definite D call. This CDR3 has 16 residues. V was trimmed by 0 bases and J by 1 base, leaving 12 bases between them. Germline CDR1 and CDR2: MNHNS and SASEGT. CDR3 sequence: CASSEAQWRPQETQYF. CDR3 nucleotide sequence: TGTGCCAGCAGTGAAGCGCAGTGGCGCCCCCAAGAGACCCAGTACTTC.

This chain connects TRBV27 to TRBJ2-3; possible D gene TRBD2, 6 bases. In germline, CDR1 is MNHEY, CDR2 SMNVEV (reference sequence). CDR3 length: 13 residues. DNA of the CDR3: TGTACTGTTGGGAGGCTCCCCACAGATACGCAGTATTTT. Protein: CTVGRLPTDTQYF.

The rearrangement links TRBV25-1 to TRBJ2-5, with D hard to call. This CDR3 region has 15 residues. The V gene's germline CDR1 is MGHDK and CDR2 SYGVNS. Trimming removed 0 bases at V and 0 bases at J, with 8 bases between. The DNA of the CDR3 is TGTGCCAGCAGTGAATATGGCAACTACCAAGAGACCCAGTACTTC. Translated: CASSEYGNYQETQYF.

The chain joins TRBV18 to TRBJ2-3; 11 bases are a match to TRBD2. This CDR3 region has 17 residues. V gave up 6 bases and J gave up 0 bases; unmatched junction bases: 8. CDR1 is KGHSH, CDR2 LQKENI, per germline. CDR3 loop: CASSPNSGGASTDTQYF. The DNA for the CDR3 is TGTGCCAGCTCTCCAAATAGCGGGGGGGCGAGCACAGATACGCAGTATTTT. Looking up the rest from reference TRBV18 and TRBJ2-3 gives the full variable domain: NAGVMQNPRHLVRRRGQEARLRCSPMKGHSHVYWYRQLPEEGLKFMVYLQKENIIDESGMPKERFSAEFPKEGPSILRIQQVVRGDSAAYFCASSPNSGGASTDTQYFGPGTRLTVL.

In its sample, this clone was seen once. CDR3 protein: CASRDRGNEQFF. For the CDR3, the DNA is TGTGCCAGCAGGGACAGGGGCAATGAGCAGTTCTTC. The chain links TRBV5-4 to TRBJ2-1, with 9 bases fitting TRBD1. The CDR3 covers 12 residues. The ends lost 5 bases at V and 6 bases at J; junction bases unmatched: 0. Germline V CDR1 and CDR2: SGHNT, YYREEE (reference sequence).

The rearrangement joins TRBV6-1 to TRBJ1-5; D is unresolved. CDR3 length: 13 residues. Deletions cut 7 bases from V and 5 bases from J, with 12 bases between. Germline assignment: CDR1 MNHNS and CDR2 SASEGT. The CDR3 is CASTFGPYQPQHF. CDR3 in DNA: TGTGCCAGCACCTTTGGACCCTATCAGCCCCAGCATTTT.

V gene TRBV19 combines with J gene TRBJ2-7; D ambiguous. This CDR3 is 9 amino acids long. Germline V lookup: CDR1 LNHDA, CDR2 SQIVND (reference sequence). Trimming shortened V by 7 bases and J by 4 bases, and 2 bases separated the two germline ends. CDR3 sequence reads: CASIYEQYF. CDR3 bases: TGTGCCAGTATTTACGAGCAGTACTTC.

The genes are TRBV27 and TRBJ2-1, with TRBD2 matching 8 bases. The CDR3 contains 14 residues. Per germline, CDR1 MNHEY and CDR2 SMNVEV (reference sequence). The V and J ends lost 8 bases and 2 bases, in that order; junction bases with no gene match: 5. CDR3 sequence reads: CASGQTSAYNEQFF. CDR3 bases: TGTGCCAGCGGGCAGACTAGCGCCTACAATGAGCAGTTCTTC.

V and J are TRBV19 and TRBJ1-4, with 8 bases aligning to TRBD1. The CDR3 runs to 13 residues. The V gene end was trimmed by 5 bases and the J gene end by 7 bases; junction bases not matched to a gene: 3. CDR1 is LNHDA, CDR2 SQIVND, per germline (reference sequence). In DNA, the CDR3 is TGTGCCAGTAGTGGACAGGGAGGTGAAAAACTGTTTTTT. Translation gives CASSGQGGEKLFF.

This clone was found once. The chain joins TRBV6-1 to TRBJ1-3; D ambiguous. The CDR3 sequence is 17 residues long. With 4 bases removed from V and 0 bases from J, the gap between germline ends came to 16 bases. Germline-derived CDR1 and CDR2 are MNHNS and SASEGT. CDR3 nucleotide sequence: TGTGCCAGCAGTGTAAATGTACCCCGCAGCTCTGGAAACACCATATATTTT. It codes for CASSVNVPRSSGNTIYF.

This clone was seen a single time. CDR3 in DNA: TGTGCCAGCTCACCCCTAACTAGCGGAAGCTCCTACGAGCAGTACTTC. This gives the protein CASSPLTSGSSYEQYF. J is TRBJ2-7 and V is TRBV18; 8 bases line up with TRBD2. After removal of 3 bases from V and 0 bases from J, the junction contained 7 bases not matched to a gene. Germline loops: CDR1 KGHSH, CDR2 LQKENI. This CDR3 contains 16 residues.

This chain joins TRBV12-5 and TRBJ2-2; tentatively, D is TRBD1 (6 bases). The CDR3 spans 15 residues. V lost 7 bases and J lost 5, with 17 bases in between. Germline CDR1 reads LGHNT; CDR2 reads FRNRAP. The CDR3 DNA reads as TGTGCTAGTGATTTCAGGGGAAGACCTACCGGGGAGCTGTTTTTT. Amino acids: CASDFRGRPTGELFF. The full variable domain, with the rest looked up from reference TRBV12-5 and TRBJ2-2, is DARVTQTPRHKVTEMGQEVTMRCQPILGHNTVFWYRQTMMQGLELLAYFRNRAPLDDSGMPKDRFSAEMPDATLATLKIQPSEPRDSAVYFCASDFRGRPTGELFFGEGSRLTVL.

J is TRBJ1-4 and V is TRBV2; the D gene is possibly TRBD1 (6 bases). V was pared by 6 bases and J by 7 bases, with 18 bases between. This CDR3 contains 15 residues. The germline CDR1 and CDR2 sequences are SNHLY and FYNNEI. The CDR3 protein is CASSNREMSGEKLFF. The CDR3 region has the DNA TGTGCCAGCAGCAACAGGGAAATGTCGGGTGAAAAACTGTTTTTT.

The V and J genes are TRBV15 and TRBJ1-4; weak D call: TRBD1 (6 bases). V lost 3 bases, J lost 8 bases, and 19 bases lay in between. Germline loops: CDR1 LNHNV, CDR2 YYDKDF (reference sequence). The CDR3 length is 16 residues. This chain's CDR3 is CATSRGSGAAGEKLFF. In DNA form, the CDR3 reads TGTGCCACCAGCAGGGGCTCGGGGGCCGCCGGGGAAAAACTGTTTTTT.

Turning to this clone: The junction does not match germline at one end; this may be a read error. The gene calls are TRBV23-1 and TRBJ1-2, with D maybe TRBD1 (6 bases). TRBV23-1 belongs to the ORF category, with a function that is uncertain. This CDR3 contains 19 residues. The chain's CDR3 is CTSSPSGSDIQGISYGYTF. The CDR3 DNA is TGCACCAGCAGTCCCTCCGGCTCCGATATACAGGGAATTTCTTATGGCTACACCTTC.

This chain links TRBV7-2 with TRBJ1-5, with TRBD1 matching 7 bases. Trimming removed 4 bases from V and 3 bases from J; junction bases left unmatched: 3. This CDR3 spans 14 amino acids. CDR1 is SGHTA and CDR2 is FQGNSA in the germline V gene. CDR3 bases: TGTGCCAGCAGCTACACAGGGGACAATCAGCCCCAGCATTTT. Protein sequence: CASSYTGDNQPQHF.

The V gene is TRBV19, the J gene TRBJ2-3; no clear D gene. This CDR3 is 13 amino acids long. Germline assignment: CDR1 LNHDA and CDR2 SQIVND (reference sequence). Between the trimmed V and J ends, which lost 3 bases and 4 bases, there was a span of 8 bases. The CDR3 region is CASSMTGPDTQYF. The DNA for the CDR3 is TGTGCCAGTAGTATGACCGGCCCAGATACGCAGTATTTT.